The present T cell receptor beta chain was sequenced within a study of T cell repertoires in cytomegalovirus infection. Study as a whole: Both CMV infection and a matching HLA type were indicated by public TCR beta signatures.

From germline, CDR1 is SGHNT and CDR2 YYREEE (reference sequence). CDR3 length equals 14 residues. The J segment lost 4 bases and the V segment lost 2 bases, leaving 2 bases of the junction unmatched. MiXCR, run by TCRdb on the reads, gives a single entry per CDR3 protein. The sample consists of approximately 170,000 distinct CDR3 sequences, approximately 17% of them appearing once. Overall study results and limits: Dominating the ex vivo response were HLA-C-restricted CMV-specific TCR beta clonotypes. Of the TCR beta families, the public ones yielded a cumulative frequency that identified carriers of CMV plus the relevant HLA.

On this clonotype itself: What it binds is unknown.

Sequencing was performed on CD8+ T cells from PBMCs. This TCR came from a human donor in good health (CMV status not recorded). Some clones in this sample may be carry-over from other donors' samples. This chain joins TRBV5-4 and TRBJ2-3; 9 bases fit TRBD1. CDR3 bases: TGTGCCAGCAGCTTTGACAGGGGGGCAGATACGCAGTATTTT. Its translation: CASSFDRGADTQYF.